Following are 22 T cell receptor beta chains from one sample sequenced in a study of T cell changes during pregnancy in multiple sclerosis. Here immunoSEQ multiplex PCR was the method, and the copy in TCRdb shows in-frame clones only, minus some. The sample consists of around 71,000 clones, roughly nine tenths of them appearing once. The specimen was peripheral blood, collected after pregnancy. All receptors derive from a female donor with multiple sclerosis, enrolled in a pregnancy study.

J is TRBJ1-1 and V is TRBV27; TRBD1 is a possible D gene (5 bases). The CDR3 is 14 residues long. V was cut by 6 bases and J by 4 bases, with 15 bases left in between. The V gene's germline CDR1 is MNHEY and CDR2 SMNVEV (reference sequence). The CDR3 protein is CASSLQVVGTEAFF. CDR3 in DNA: TGTGCCAGCAGCCTACAGGTCGTGGGCACTGAAGCTTTCTTT.

This sequence joins TRBV6-6 and TRBJ1-1, with D possibly being TRBD1 (5 bases). This CDR3 is built from 13 residues. V gave up 6 bases and J gave up 10 bases, with 18 bases separating them. From germline, CDR1 is MNHNY and CDR2 SVGAGI (reference sequence). CDR3 protein: CASSIGAGSVAFF. The CDR3, as DNA: TGTGCCAGCAGCATAGGGGCAGGGTCGGTAGCTTTCTTT.

This clone was detected only once. V is TRBV19 and J is TRBJ1-4, with unresolved D. Trimming took off 11 bases at V and 5 bases at J, with 24 bases between the two ends. The CDR3 is made up of 16 amino acids. Germline V gives CDR1 LNHDA, CDR2 SQIVND (reference sequence). As DNA, the CDR3 is TGTGCCGTCAGGATCCCAGCACCGACCGAAAATGAAAAACTGTTTTTT. This sequence encodes CAVRIPAPTENEKLFF.

This clone was seen only once. The rearrangement links TRBV18 to TRBJ1-4; D uncertain. Germline loops: CDR1 KGHSH, CDR2 LQKENI. Deletions cut 8 bases from V and 8 bases from J, with 12 bases between. The CDR3 sequence is 12 residues long. For the CDR3, the DNA is TGTGCCAGCGCTGGGCCTGGAGAAAAACTGTTTTTT. Its protein product is CASAGPGEKLFF. The full variable domain, its missing parts supplied by reference TRBV18 and TRBJ1-4, is NAGVMQNPRHLVRRRGQEARLRCSPMKGHSHVYWYRQLPEEGLKFMVYLQKENIIDESGMPKERFSAEFPKEGPSILRIQQVVRGDSAAYFCASAGPGEKLFFGSGTQLSVL.

The gene calls are TRBV19 and TRBJ1-4; D ambiguous. The CDR3 totals 13 residues. Germline CDR1 and CDR2: LNHDA and SQIVND (reference sequence). V lost 4 bases and J lost 8, with 11 bases in between. The CDR3 DNA reads TGTGCCAGTAGTACTTCCTGGAGCGAAAAACTGTTTTTT. Translated: CASSTSWSEKLFF.

V usage is TRBV10-3 and J usage is TRBJ1-2; TRBD1 aligns across 10 bases. The CDR3 covers 13 residues. Germline V gene lookup returns CDR1 ENHRY and CDR2 SYGVKD. V gave up 11 bases and J gave up 6 bases; unmatched junction bases: 9. In DNA form, the CDR3 reads TGTGCCGCAACCGGGACAGGGGTAGATGGCTACACCTTC. It yields the protein CAATGTGVDGYTF.

V is TRBV19 and J is TRBJ1-4; D might be TRBD1 (5 bases). Trimming stripped 6 bases from V and 3 bases from J, with 14 bases between. Germline V lookup: CDR1 LNHDA, CDR2 SQIVND (reference sequence). The CDR3 spans 15 residues. The CDR3 DNA follows: TGTGCCAGTAGGAACGGACAAACATCTAATGAAAAACTGTTTTTT. Translated: CASRNGQTSNEKLFF.

The chain carries TRBV7-3 and TRBJ2-2, with a tentative D call TRBD2 (6 bases). V lost 2 bases and J lost 6, with 13 bases in between. This CDR3 contains 15 residues. Germline V gene lookup returns CDR1 SGHTA and CDR2 FQGTGA. The CDR3 region is CASSLQTRGAGELFF. CDR3 sequence (DNA): TGTGCCAGCAGCTTACAGACTAGGGGCGCCGGGGAGCTGTTTTTT.

The chain has TRBV7-7 and TRBJ1-3, with 7 bases identical to TRBD1. After removal of 4 bases from V and 2 bases from J, the junction contained 2 bases not matched to a gene. This CDR3 is built from 14 residues. Germline V lookup: CDR1 SSHAT, CDR2 FNYEAQ (reference sequence). The CDR3 bases are TGTGCCAGCAGCTCGGGACAGCCTGGAAACACCATATATTTT. Its translation: CASSSGQPGNTIYF.

V usage is TRBV29-1 and J usage is TRBJ2-5; 13 bases align to TRBD2. Per the germline V gene, CDR1 is SQVTM and CDR2 is ANQGSEA. The CDR3 is made up of 12 amino acids. Trimming cost V 6 bases and J 5 bases; bases outside gene matches: 0. The CDR3 DNA follows: TGCAGCGTACTAGCGGGAGGGGAGACCCAGTACTTC. It translates to CSVLAGGETQYF.

The chain has TRBV6-4 and TRBJ2-3; D perhaps matches TRBD1 (5 bases). CDR1 and CDR2 (germline): MRHNA, SNTAGT. V lost 3 bases and J lost 2, with 6 bases in between. The CDR3 is made up of 13 amino acids. The CDR3 loop is CASSEQDTDTQYF. The DNA of the CDR3 is TGTGCCAGCAGTGAACAGGACACAGATACGCAGTATTTT.

The V gene is TRBV18, the J gene TRBJ2-2, with a possible D match to TRBD1 (5 bases). The CDR3 has 14 residues. Per germline, CDR1 KGHSH and CDR2 LQKENI. Trimming took 1 base from V and 6 from J, leaving 9 bases between them. The CDR3 loop is CASSPLQESGELFF. The CDR3 DNA reads as TGTGCCAGCTCACCACTACAGGAATCCGGGGAGCTGTTTTTT. Full variable domain (missing parts from reference TRBV18 and TRBJ2-2): NAGVMQNPRHLVRRRGQEARLRCSPMKGHSHVYWYRQLPEEGLKFMVYLQKENIIDESGMPKERFSAEFPKEGPSILRIQQVVRGDSAAYFCASSPLQESGELFFGEGSRLTVL.

The chain couples TRBV6-4 to TRBJ1-2; tentatively, D is TRBD1 (5 bases). Germline assignment: CDR1 MRHNA and CDR2 SNTAGT. V was clipped by 0 bases and J by 4 bases, with 9 bases between them. The CDR3 is 14 residues long. CDR3: CASSDSAGGYGYTF. The CDR3 nucleotides read TGTGCCAGCAGTGACTCCGCGGGGGGCTATGGCTACACCTTC.

This chain links TRBV10-3 with TRBJ2-5; 10 bases line up with TRBD2. Per the germline V gene, CDR1 is ENHRY and CDR2 is SYGVKD. J gave up 3 bases and V 0 bases, and 1 base lay outside the gene matches. The CDR3 is 15 residues long. CDR3 DNA: TGTGCCATCAGTGAGTCGGGACTAGCGAAAGAGACCCAGTACTTC. It translates to CAISESGLAKETQYF.

The V call is TRBV5-4, the J call TRBJ2-7; TRBD1 matches at 8 bases. The CDR3 contains 16 residues. After removal of 2 bases from V and 2 bases from J, the junction contained 9 bases not matched to a gene. CDR1 and CDR2 (germline): SGHNT, YYREEE (reference sequence). CDR3: CASSFPPGQGPYEQYF. CDR3 coding DNA: TGTGCCAGCAGCTTCCCCCCAGGACAGGGACCCTACGAGCAGTACTTC.

CDR3 sequence (DNA): TGTGCCAGCCGCCCGGGGGGCAATCAGCCCCAGCATTTT. This sequence encodes CASRPGGNQPQHF. The chain combines TRBV7-4 with TRBJ1-5, with D perhaps matching TRBD1 (5 bases). The CDR3 runs to 13 residues. Germline loops: CDR1 SGHVT, CDR2 SQSDAQ. V was trimmed by 8 bases and J by 2 bases, leaving 10 bases between them.

The V gene is TRBV5-1, the J gene TRBJ2-1; D unresolved. V was pared by 0 bases and J by 2 bases, with 12 bases between. The CDR3 has 16 residues. CDR1 SGHRS and CDR2 YFSETQ come from the germline V gene. This CDR3 is CASSLADLGTYNEQFF. CDR3 bases: TGCGCCAGCAGCTTGGCCGATCTAGGAACCTACAATGAGCAGTTCTTC.

CDR3 protein: CATSRGSSGGQNEQFF. The CDR3 DNA sequence: TGTGCCACCAGCAGAGGGTCAAGCGGGGGCCAAAATGAGCAGTTCTTC. The chain couples TRBV15 to TRBJ2-1, with 8 bases fitting TRBD2. V gave up 1 base and J gave up 7 bases; unmatched junction bases: 9. The germline gives CDR1 LNHNV, CDR2 YYDKDF (reference sequence). CDR3 length: 16 residues.

V gene TRBV6-6 combines with J gene TRBJ1-2, with a possible D match to TRBD1 (6 bases). The V and J ends lost 6 bases and 4 bases respectively, with 18 bases between them. The CDR3 sequence is 15 residues long. From germline, CDR1 is MNHNY and CDR2 SVGAGI (reference sequence). CDR3 sequence reads: CASRTDRQGSYGYTF. The CDR3, as DNA: TGTGCCAGCAGGACTGATCGGCAGGGGAGCTATGGCTACACCTTC.

This chain joins TRBV6-4 and TRBJ1-2, with D unclear. Per germline, CDR1 MRHNA and CDR2 SNTAGT. There are 13 residues in the CDR3. The V end lost 3 bases, the J end lost 4 bases, and 9 bases lay between the germline ends. CDR3 in DNA: TGTGCCAGCAGTGAGCGTCCTGGCTATGGCTACACCTTC. This codes for CASSERPGYGYTF.

The chain couples TRBV5-1 to TRBJ1-4; 7 bases match TRBD1. CDR3 size: 13 residues. J lost 4 bases, V lost 7 bases, and 4 bases had no gene match. Germline V lookup: CDR1 SGHRS, CDR2 YFSETQ. The CDR3: CASGDRNNEKLFF. In DNA, the CDR3 is TGCGCCAGCGGGGACAGAAATAATGAAAAACTGTTTTTT.

The gene calls are TRBV6-5 and TRBJ2-7; TRBD1 agrees at 9 bases. Germline loops: CDR1 MNHEY, CDR2 SVGAGI. The CDR3 loop spans 15 amino acids. J was trimmed by 4 bases and V by 0 bases; bases with no gene match: 4. CDR3 sequence: CASSYSAGTGYEQYF. The CDR3, as DNA: TGTGCCAGCAGTTACTCAGCCGGGACAGGGTACGAGCAGTACTTC.